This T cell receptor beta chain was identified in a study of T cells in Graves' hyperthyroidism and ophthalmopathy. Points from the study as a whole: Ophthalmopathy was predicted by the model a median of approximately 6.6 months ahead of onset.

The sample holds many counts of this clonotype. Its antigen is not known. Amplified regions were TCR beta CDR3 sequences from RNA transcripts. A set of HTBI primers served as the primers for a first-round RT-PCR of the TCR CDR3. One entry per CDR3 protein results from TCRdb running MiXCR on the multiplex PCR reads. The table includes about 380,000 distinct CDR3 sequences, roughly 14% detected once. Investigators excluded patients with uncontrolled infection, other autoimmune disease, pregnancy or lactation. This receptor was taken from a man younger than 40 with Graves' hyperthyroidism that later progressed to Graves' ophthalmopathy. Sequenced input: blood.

The CDR3 nucleotides read TGCGCCAGCTCCTGGGACAGGGGTTCGACAGATACGCAGTATTTT. Its protein product is CASSWDRGSTDTQYF. The chain uses TRBV5-1 and TRBJ2-3; 10 bases line up with TRBD1. CDR3 length: 15 amino acids. Looked up from germline, CDR1 is SGHRS and CDR2 is YFSETQ. V gave up 7 bases and J gave up 3 bases; unmatched junction bases: 8.